What follows are 4 T cell receptor beta chains derived from one specimen sequenced in a study of CD8 T cells in Susac syndrome. The RNA input was roughly 0.45 to 1 ug, and it was reverse transcribed with random hexamers. TCRdb processed the immunoSEQ multiplex PCR reads anew with MiXCR; each CDR3 protein has one entry. The sample has around 170,000 distinct CDR3 sequences, 94% seen once; the top ten hold over 0.095%. The specimen was CD4+ T cells from PBMCs. These receptors originate from a human donor with Susac syndrome.

The chain is built from TRBV3-1 and TRBJ2-1; 11 positions match TRBD2. CDR3 size: 16 residues. Losses at the gene ends were 0 bases for V and 9 bases for J; bases not matched to a gene: 7. The V gene's germline CDR1 is LGHDT and CDR2 YNNKEL (reference sequence). The chain's CDR3 is CASSQELAGARGEQFF. CDR3 bases: TGTGCCAGCAGCCAAGAACTAGCGGGGGCTAGAGGTGAGCAGTTCTTC.

The chain has TRBV19 and TRBJ1-2, with D possibly matching TRBD1 (6 bases). The CDR3 sequence is 16 residues long. The V gene's germline CDR1 is LNHDA and CDR2 SQIVND (reference sequence). Trimming stripped 3 bases from V and 4 bases from J, with 18 bases between. In nucleotides, the CDR3 is TGTGCCAGTAGTATTCCAGGGGACCGGAGGGGCTATGGCTACACCTTC. Translated: CASSIPGDRRGYGYTF.

The rearrangement uses TRBV20-1 and TRBJ1-4, with D unresolved. Germline V gene data show CDR1 as DFQATT and CDR2 as SNEGSKA (reference sequence). Deletions cut 3 bases from V and 3 bases from J, with 8 bases between. CDR3 size: 13 residues. The chain's CDR3 is CSARVGSNEKLFF. The CDR3 bases are TGCAGTGCTAGGGTGGGATCTAATGAAAAACTGTTTTTT.

The chain couples TRBV12-3 or TRBV12-4 to TRBJ2-1; TRBD1 matches 7 bases. V shed 3 bases and J 4 bases; nucleotides not matched to a gene: 0. The CDR3 loop spans 13 amino acids. The CDR3 is CASSFRGYNEQFF. For the CDR3, the DNA is TGTGCCAGCAGTTTCAGGGGGTACAATGAGCAGTTCTTC.